What follows is one TCR beta chain and its context. Its antigen remains unknown. This sample stems from a study of cytomegalovirus exposure and HLA in healthy donors. This CDR3 has 16 amino acids. Germline CDR1 is SGHRS and CDR2 is YFSETQ. The trim removed 4 bases at V and 4 bases at J, leaving 5 bases unmatched. Study-level points and caveats: TCR beta chain V- and J-gene trimming was linked, in a later analysis, to a missense variant in DCLRE1C. Presence/absence analysis assumed near-uniform sequencing depth across donors.

PCR was performed using 60 Vbeta and 13 Jbeta primers. Method: immunoSEQ multiplex PCR; TCRdb's copy keeps in-frame clones and lacks some. The sample lists more than 95,000 clones; around 77% were seen once. The V gene is TRBV5-1, the J gene TRBJ2-3, with 14 bases aligning to TRBD2. Sequenced: PBMCs. This clonotype was sampled from a woman in her 40s in good health and CMV-seropositive. CDR3 bases: TGCGCCAGCAGCGCGACTAGCGGGGGGGTGGCAGATACGCAGTATTTT. Encoded protein: CASSATSGGVADTQYF.